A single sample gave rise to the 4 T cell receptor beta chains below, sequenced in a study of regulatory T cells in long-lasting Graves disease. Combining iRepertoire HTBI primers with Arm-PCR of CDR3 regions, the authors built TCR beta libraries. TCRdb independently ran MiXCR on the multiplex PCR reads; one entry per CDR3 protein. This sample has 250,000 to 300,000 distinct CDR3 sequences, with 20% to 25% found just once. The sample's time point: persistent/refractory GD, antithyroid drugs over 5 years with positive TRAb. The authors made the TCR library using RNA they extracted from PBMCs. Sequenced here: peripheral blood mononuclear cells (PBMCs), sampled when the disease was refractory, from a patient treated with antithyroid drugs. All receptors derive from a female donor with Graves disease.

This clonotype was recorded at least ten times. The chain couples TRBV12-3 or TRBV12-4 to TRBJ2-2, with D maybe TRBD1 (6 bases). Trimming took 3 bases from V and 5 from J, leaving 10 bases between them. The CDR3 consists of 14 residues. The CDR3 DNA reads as TGTGCCAGCAGTTTTGGACAGAGGACCGGGGAGCTGTTTTTT. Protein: CASSFGQRTGELFF.

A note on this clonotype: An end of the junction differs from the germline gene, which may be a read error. CDR3 sequence: CGVDSSGRVETQYF. The CDR3, as DNA: TGCGGCGTTGACTCTAGCGGGAGGGTAGAGACCCAGTACTTC. V is TRBV29-1 and J is TRBJ2-5, with 12 positions matching TRBD2. CDR1 and CDR2 (germline): SQVTM, ANQGSEA. The CDR3 is 14 amino acids.

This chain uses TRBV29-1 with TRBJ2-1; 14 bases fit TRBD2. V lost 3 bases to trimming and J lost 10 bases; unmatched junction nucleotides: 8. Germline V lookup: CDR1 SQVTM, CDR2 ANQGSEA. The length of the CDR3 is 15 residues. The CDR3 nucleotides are TGCAGCGTTGATATTGGGACTAGCGGGAGTTACGAGCAGTTCTTC. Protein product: CSVDIGTSGSYEQFF.

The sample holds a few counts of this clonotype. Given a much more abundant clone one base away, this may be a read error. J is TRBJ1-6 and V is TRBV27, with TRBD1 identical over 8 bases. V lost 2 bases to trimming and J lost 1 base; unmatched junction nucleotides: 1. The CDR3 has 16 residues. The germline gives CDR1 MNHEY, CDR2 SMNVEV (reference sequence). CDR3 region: CASSLQGASYNSPLHF. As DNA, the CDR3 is TGTGCCAGCAGTTTACAGGGGGCTTCCTATAATTCACCCCTCCACTTT.